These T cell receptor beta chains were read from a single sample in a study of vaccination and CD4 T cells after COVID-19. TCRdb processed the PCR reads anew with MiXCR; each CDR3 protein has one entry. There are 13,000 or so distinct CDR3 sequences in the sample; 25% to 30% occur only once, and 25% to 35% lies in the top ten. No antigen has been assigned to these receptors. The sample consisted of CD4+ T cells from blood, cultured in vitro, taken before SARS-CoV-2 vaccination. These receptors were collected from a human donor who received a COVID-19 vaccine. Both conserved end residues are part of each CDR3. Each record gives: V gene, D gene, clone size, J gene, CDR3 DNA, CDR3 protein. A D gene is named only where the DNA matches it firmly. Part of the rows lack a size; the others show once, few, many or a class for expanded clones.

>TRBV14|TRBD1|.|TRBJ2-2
TGTGCCAGCAGCCACACGGGTACAGGGGGCTCCGGGGAGCTGTTTTTT
CASSHTGTGGSGELFF
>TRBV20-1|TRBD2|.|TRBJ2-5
TGCAGTGCGGGGGGGGGGGGTTGGAGAGAGACCCAGTACTTC
CSAGGGGWRETQYF
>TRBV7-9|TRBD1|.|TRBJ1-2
TGTGCCAGCGGCCGACAGGGGGACTATGGCTACACCTTC
CASGRQGDYGYTF
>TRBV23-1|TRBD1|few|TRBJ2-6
TGCGCCAGCAGTCCGGACAGGGGATTCTCTGGGGCCAACGTCCTGACTTTC
CASSPDRGFSGANVLTF
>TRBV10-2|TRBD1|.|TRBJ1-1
TGCGCCAGCAGTGGGGGGACAGGGCGAACTGAAGCTTTCTTT
CASSGGTGRTEAFF
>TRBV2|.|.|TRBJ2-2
TGTGCCAGCAGTAGGGGGACTAACACCGGGGAGCTGTTTTTT
CASSRGTNTGELFF
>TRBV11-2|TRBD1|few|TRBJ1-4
TGTGCCAGCAGCTTAGTCCCGGGACAGGGGGAGGATGAAAAACTGTTTTTT
CASSLVPGQGEDEKLFF
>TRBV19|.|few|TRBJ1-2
TGTGCCAGCAAACTCAATAACTATGGCTACACCTTC
CASKLNNYGYTF
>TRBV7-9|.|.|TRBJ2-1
TGTGCCAGCAGCTTTAATCCGAACAATGAGCAGTTCTTC
CASSFNPNNEQFF
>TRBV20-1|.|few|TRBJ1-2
TGCAGTGCTTTTTCGGACACTAACTATGGCTACACCTTC
CSAFSDTNYGYTF
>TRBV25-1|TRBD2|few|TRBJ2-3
TGTGCCAGCAGTGATCTAGCGGGGATCTCAGATACGCAGTATTTT
CASSDLAGISDTQYF
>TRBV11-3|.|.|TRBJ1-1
TGTGCCAGCAGCTTAAACTGGGGCGCTGAAGCTTTCTTT
CASSLNWGAEAFF
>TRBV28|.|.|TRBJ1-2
TGTGCCAGCACAAGTCTCCAACAGAATAGCGGCTACACCTTC
CASTSLQQNSGYTF
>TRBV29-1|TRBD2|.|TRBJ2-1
TGCAGCGTTGCCCGGGGGGGGTACAATGAGCAGTTCTTC
CSVARGGYNEQFF
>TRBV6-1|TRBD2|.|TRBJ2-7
TGTGCCAGCAGGAAGGGACTAGCGGGGTTTTACGAGCAGTACTTC
CASRKGLAGFYEQYF
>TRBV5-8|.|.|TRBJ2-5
TGTGCCAGCAGCTTGGGGTCGACAGGGAGGGAGGAGACCCAGTACTTC
CASSLGSTGREETQYF
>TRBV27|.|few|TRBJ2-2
TGTGCCAGCAGTTTATCTCATGGGGAGCTGTTTTTT
CASSLSHGELFF
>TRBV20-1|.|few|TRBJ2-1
TGCAGTGCTAGAGGTATGCTAGCTAGTAGAGGAGAGCAGTTCTTC
CSARGMLASRGEQFF
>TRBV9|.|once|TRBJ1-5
TGTGCCAGCAGCGTAGGCAGGAATAGCAATCAGCCCCAGCATTTT
CASSVGRNSNQPQHF
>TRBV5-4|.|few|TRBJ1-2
TGTGCCAGCAGCCCCGTTCGGGGCAACTATGGCTACACCTTC
CASSPVRGNYGYTF
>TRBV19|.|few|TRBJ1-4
TGTGCCAGTAGTCCCGGTAGGGTAGGAACTAATGAAAAACTGTTTTTT
CASSPGRVGTNEKLFF
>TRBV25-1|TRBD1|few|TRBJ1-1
TGTGCCAGCAGAGGACAGGGTGTCGTCCCTGAAGCTTTCTTT
CASRGQGVVPEAFF
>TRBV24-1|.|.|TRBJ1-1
TGTGCCACCAGTGATTCGAGGAACACTGAAGCTTTCTTT
CATSDSRNTEAFF
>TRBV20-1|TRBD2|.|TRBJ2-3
TGCAGTGCTAGAGACCGTAGACTAGCGGGGAGCACAGATACGCAGTATTTT
CSARDRRLAGSTDTQYF
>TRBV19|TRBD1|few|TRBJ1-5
TGTGCCAGTAGTAGTTGGACAGGGGTCTTAGGCCAGCCCCAGCATTTT
CASSSWTGVLGQPQHF
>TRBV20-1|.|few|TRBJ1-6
TGCAGTGCTACCAGGACGAATTCACCCCTCCACTTT
CSATRTNSPLHF
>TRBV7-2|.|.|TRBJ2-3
TGTGCCAGCAGCCGGGGTCGTGCAGATACGCAGTATTTT
CASSRGRADTQYF
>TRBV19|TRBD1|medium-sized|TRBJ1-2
TGTGCCAGTAGGCCCAGGGGGGCTAACTATGGCTACACCTTC
CASRPRGANYGYTF
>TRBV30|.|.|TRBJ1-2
TGTGCCTGGTACCACAGGTACTCAAACTATGGCTACACCTTC
CAWYHRYSNYGYTF
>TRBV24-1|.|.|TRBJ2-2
TGTGCCACCAGTGATTTGTCCGGGGACACGAACACCGGGGAGCTGTTTTTT
CATSDLSGDTNTGELFF
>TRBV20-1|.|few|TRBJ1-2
TGCAGTGCCAGGGACCTGCGTTATGGCTACACCTTC
CSARDLRYGYTF
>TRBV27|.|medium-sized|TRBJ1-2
TGTGCCAGCAGTTCACCGGGGTTAGTTGGCTACACCTTC
CASSSPGLVGYTF
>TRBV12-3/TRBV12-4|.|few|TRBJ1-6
TGTGCCAGCACCTCGGGGGGTCTAAATAATTCACCCCTCCACTTT
CASTSGGLNNSPLHF
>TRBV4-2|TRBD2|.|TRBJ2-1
TGTGCCAGCAGGCGGGACGCGGGGACTAGCGATGAGCAGTTCTTC
CASRRDAGTSDEQFF
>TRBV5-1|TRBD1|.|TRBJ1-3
TGCGCCAGCAGCTTGGGATTGGGACAGCAAGCTGGAAACACCATATATTTT
CASSLGLGQQAGNTIYF
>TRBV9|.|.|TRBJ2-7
TGTGCCAGCAGCGTAGATCTGGGGACCCACGAGCAGTACTTC
CASSVDLGTHEQYF
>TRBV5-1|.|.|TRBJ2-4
TGCGCCAGCAGCCCCGGGGACATACAACTTAAAAACATTCAGTACTTC
CASSPGDIQLKNIQYF
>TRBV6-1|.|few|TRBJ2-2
TGTGCCAGCATTAAGGGGACGGGTACCGGGGAGCTGTTTTTT
CASIKGTGTGELFF
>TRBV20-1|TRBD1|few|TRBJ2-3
TGCAGTGCTAGTCAGGGGGCCTTTGGCACAGATACGCAGTATTTT
CSASQGAFGTDTQYF
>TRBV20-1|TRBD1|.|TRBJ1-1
TGCAGTGCTAGAGATTCAACAGGGGGCACTGAAGCTTTCTTT
CSARDSTGGTEAFF
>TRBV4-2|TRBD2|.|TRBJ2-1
TGTGCCAGCAGCCCGACTAGCGGGGAAAGGGATGAGCAGTTCTTC
CASSPTSGERDEQFF
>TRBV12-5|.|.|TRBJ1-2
TGTGCTAGTGGTTACTTCGACAGGACCTATGGCTACACCTTC
CASGYFDRTYGYTF
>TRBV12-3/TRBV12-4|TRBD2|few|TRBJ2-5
TGTGCCAGCAGTTTGAGTAGCGGGGGGGCCAGCGAGACCCAGTACTTC
CASSLSSGGASETQYF
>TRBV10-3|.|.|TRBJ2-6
TGTGCCATCAGTGAGTCGCCAGGGCCCGGGGCCAACGTCCTGACTTTC
CAISESPGPGANVLTF
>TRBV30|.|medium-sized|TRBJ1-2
TGTGCCTCAGAGCAACGAGCCGGTTTGGGCTATGGCTACACCTTC
CASEQRAGLGYGYTF
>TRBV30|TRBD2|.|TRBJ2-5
TGTGCCTGGAGTGCTCGGAAAGGGAGGGACACCCAGTACTTC
CAWSARKGRDTQYF
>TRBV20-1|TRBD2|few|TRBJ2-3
TGCAGTGCTCTAGCGGAGGACACAGATACGCAGTATTTT
CSALAEDTDTQYF
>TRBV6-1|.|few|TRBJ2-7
TGTGCCAGCAGCCCCACGGTCCGTAACTACTACGAGCAGTACTTC
CASSPTVRNYYEQYF
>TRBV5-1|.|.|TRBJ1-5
TGCGCCAGCAGCTTGGTAGGTGACATCGGACAGCCCCAGCATTTT
CASSLVGDIGQPQHF
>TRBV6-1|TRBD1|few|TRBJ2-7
TGTGCCAGCACGGGACAGGCCCAAACCTACGAGCAGTACTTC
CASTGQAQTYEQYF
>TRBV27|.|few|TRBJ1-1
TGTGCCAGCAGGCCTATCGGGGCCGGTGAAGCTTTCTTT
CASRPIGAGEAFF
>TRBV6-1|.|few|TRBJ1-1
TGTGCCAGCAGTGAAAACCCAACAGGCCACACTGAAGCTTTCTTT
CASSENPTGHTEAFF
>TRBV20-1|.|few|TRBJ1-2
TGCAGTGCTAGACCCGACAGTGTCTATGGCTACACCTTC
CSARPDSVYGYTF
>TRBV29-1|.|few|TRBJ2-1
TGCAGCGTTGTTAGGGGGACTGGCAATGAGCAGTTCTTC
CSVVRGTGNEQFF
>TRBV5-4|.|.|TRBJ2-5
TGTGCCAGCAGCTTGAAGGGGACATCCCAAGAGACCCAGTACTTC
CASSLKGTSQETQYF